A selection of T cell receptor beta chains follows, all from one sample in a study of blood T cell repertoires in COVID-19. Produced via immunoSEQ multiplex PCR; TCRdb's table is partial and in-frame only. The data contain tens of thousands of clones, approximately 85% of them seen just once; the ten biggest clones take up 7.5% to 10%. Specimen: peripheral blood. The receptor set was obtained from a man older than 75 with active COVID-19. The CDR3 runs from the conserved cysteine through the conserved F or W. The D gene is left open where the match is weak. Size tells how often a clone was seen (once, few, many) or the class of an expanded clone, and some rows leave it out.

J gene: TRBJ1-6
D gene: NA
V gene: TRBV7-3
clone size: few
CDR3 length: 17
CDR3 DNA: TGTGCCAGCAGCTTAGTTCGGTCAGGTGTGTCCAATTCACCCCTCCACTTT
CDR3 protein: CASSLVRSGVSNSPLHF

J gene: TRBJ1-5
D gene: NA
V gene: TRBV7-8
clone size: NA
CDR3 length: 14
CDR3 DNA: TGTGCCAGCAGCTTACGTTATAGCAATCAGCCCCAGCATTTT
CDR3 protein: CASSLRYSNQPQHF

J gene: TRBJ1-3
D gene: NA
V gene: TRBV18
clone size: NA
CDR3 length: 15
CDR3 DNA: TGTGCCAGCTCACCAAGAGGGGGCTCTGGAAACACCATATATTTT
CDR3 protein: CASSPRGGSGNTIYF

J gene: TRBJ1-2
D gene: NA
V gene: TRBV11-2
clone size: NA
CDR3 length: 12
CDR3 DNA: TGTGCCAGCAGCTTAGAAGGGGATGGCTACACCTTC
CDR3 protein: CASSLEGDGYTF

J gene: TRBJ2-1
D gene: NA
V gene: TRBV5-4
clone size: NA
CDR3 length: 14
CDR3 DNA: TGTGCCAGCAGCTTGGGACTATCTAGGAATGAGCAGTTCTTC
CDR3 protein: CASSLGLSRNEQFF

J gene: TRBJ2-7
D gene: NA
V gene: TRBV18
clone size: NA
CDR3 length: 14
CDR3 DNA: TGTGCCAGCTCACCCGGGTATGGGGAGTACGAGCAGTACTTC
CDR3 protein: CASSPGYGEYEQYF

J gene: TRBJ2-3
D gene: NA
V gene: TRBV30
clone size: NA
CDR3 length: 14
CDR3 DNA: TGTGCCTGGAGAACCACACAGGGTCCCGGGACGCAGTATTTT
CDR3 protein: CAWRTTQGPGTQYF

J gene: TRBJ2-1
D gene: NA
V gene: TRBV7-2
clone size: once
CDR3 length: 17
CDR3 DNA: TGTGCCAGCAGCTTAGTAGTTAGCGAGGGCGTCTACAATGAGCAGTTCTTC
CDR3 protein: CASSLVVSEGVYNEQFF

J gene: TRBJ2-2
D gene: TRBD1
V gene: TRBV6-5
clone size: NA
CDR3 length: 14
CDR3 DNA: TGTGCCAGCAGAAGGGACAGCTTCACCGGGGAGCTGTTTTTT
CDR3 protein: CASRRDSFTGELFF

J gene: TRBJ2-5
D gene: NA
V gene: TRBV18
clone size: NA
CDR3 length: 14
CDR3 DNA: TGTGCCAGCTCACCCGTGGAGAACCAAGAGACCCAGTACTTC
CDR3 protein: CASSPVENQETQYF

J gene: TRBJ1-2
D gene: TRBD1
V gene: TRBV6-2/TRBV6-3
clone size: NA
CDR3 length: 14
CDR3 DNA: TGTGCCAGCAGTCGGGACAGGTTAAACTATGGCTACACCTTC
CDR3 protein: CASSRDRLNYGYTF

J gene: TRBJ2-7
D gene: TRBD1
V gene: TRBV7-8
clone size: NA
CDR3 length: 15
CDR3 DNA: TGTGCCAGCAGCTTAGGAAGGGGGCGTAGAGACGAGCAGTACTTC
CDR3 protein: CASSLGRGRRDEQYF

J gene: TRBJ1-1
D gene: NA
V gene: TRBV7-2
clone size: once
CDR3 length: 13
CDR3 DNA: TGTGCCAGCAGCCTGGGACAGAACACTGAAGCTTTCTTT
CDR3 protein: CASSLGQNTEAFF

J gene: TRBJ1-2
D gene: NA
V gene: TRBV6-6
clone size: NA
CDR3 length: 14
CDR3 DNA: TGTGCCAGCAGTTACCTGGGAGCTAACTATGGCTACACCTTC
CDR3 protein: CASSYLGANYGYTF

J gene: TRBJ1-5
D gene: NA
V gene: TRBV9
clone size: once
CDR3 length: 16
CDR3 DNA: TGTGCCAGCAGCGTAGATCCCCGACAGAGCAATCAGCCCCAGCATTTT
CDR3 protein: CASSVDPRQSNQPQHF

J gene: TRBJ2-3
D gene: TRBD2
V gene: TRBV5-6
clone size: NA
CDR3 length: 15
CDR3 DNA: TGTGCCAGCAGCTTTTTGGCGGGGGGCACAGATACGCAGTATTTT
CDR3 protein: CASSFLAGGTDTQYF

J gene: TRBJ1-1
D gene: NA
V gene: TRBV18
clone size: NA
CDR3 length: 13
CDR3 DNA: TGTGCCAGCTCACTAGACAGGAACACTGAAGCTTTCTTT
CDR3 protein: CASSLDRNTEAFF

J gene: TRBJ2-1
D gene: NA
V gene: TRBV7-7
clone size: NA
CDR3 length: 13
CDR3 DNA: TGTGCCAGCAGCTTAGGACAGTACAATGAGCAGTTCTTC
CDR3 protein: CASSLGQYNEQFF

J gene: TRBJ1-1
D gene: NA
V gene: TRBV2
clone size: NA
CDR3 length: 15
CDR3 DNA: TGTGCCAGCAGTCCCCAAGTACAAGTGAACACTGAAGCTTTCTTT
CDR3 protein: CASSPQVQVNTEAFF

J gene: TRBJ1-5
D gene: NA
V gene: TRBV19
clone size: NA
CDR3 length: 17
CDR3 DNA: TGTGCCAGTAGTACCCGGGGTCGGATATATAGCAATCAGCCCCAGCATTTT
CDR3 protein: CASSTRGRIYSNQPQHF

J gene: TRBJ2-5
D gene: NA
V gene: TRBV5-1
clone size: NA
CDR3 length: 14
CDR3 DNA: TGCGCCAGCAGCCCCGGCCAGGGCGAAGAGACCCAGTACTTC
CDR3 protein: CASSPGQGEETQYF

J gene: TRBJ2-3
D gene: TRBD2
V gene: TRBV12-5
clone size: few
CDR3 length: 15
CDR3 DNA: TGTGCTAGTGGTTTGGGTATAGCGGGGGGAGATACGCAGTATTTT
CDR3 protein: CASGLGIAGGDTQYF

J gene: TRBJ1-5
D gene: NA
V gene: TRBV7-8
clone size: once
CDR3 length: 15
CDR3 DNA: TGTGCCAGCAGCTTTGTCGGGGATAGCAATCAGCCCCAGCATTTT
CDR3 protein: CASSFVGDSNQPQHF

J gene: TRBJ1-6
D gene: NA
V gene: TRBV21-1
clone size: NA
CDR3 length: 17
CDR3 DNA: TGTGCCAGCAGCATGGGGAGGGGGACCTCCTATAATTCACCCCTCCACTTT
CDR3 protein: CASSMGRGTSYNSPLHF

J gene: TRBJ2-1
D gene: TRBD2
V gene: TRBV27
clone size: NA
CDR3 length: 15
CDR3 DNA: TGTGCCAGCAGTTTGGGGGCGGGGGGGCTTGCTGAGCAGTTCTTC
CDR3 protein: CASSLGAGGLAEQFF